These T cell receptor beta chains were read from a single sample in a study of blood T cell repertoires in COVID-19. The repertoire was sequenced with immunoSEQ multiplex PCR; TCRdb's copy has only in-frame clones and lacks some. Here the sample spans just over 650,000 clones, about 87% being singletons. What was sequenced was peripheral blood. The receptors shown here come from a woman younger than 35 with acute or convalescent COVID-19. Each CDR3 is given with its conserved first and last residue. D genes are given only for firm matches. For some rows the clone size is stated as once, few or many, or as a class when expanded; others skip it.

D	V	J	size	DNA	CDR3
.	TRBV5-1	TRBJ2-7	.	TGCGCCAGCAGCTTGGCGCTGAGTTCCTACGAGCAGTACTTC	CASSLALSSYEQYF
.	TRBV5-1	TRBJ2-5	.	TGCGCCAGCAGCTATCAGGGAGGGGGGCTCCAAGAGACCCAGTACTTC	CASSYQGGGLQETQYF
TRBD1	TRBV9	TRBJ1-2	.	TGTGCCAGCAGCGCAACAGGGGGCGCTAGGGGCTACACCTTC	CASSATGGARGYTF
.	TRBV3-1/TRBV3-2	TRBJ1-2	.	TGTGCCAGCAGCCAAGATCGCGGCAGGGGCTATGGCTACACCTTC	CASSQDRGRGYGYTF
.	TRBV3-1/TRBV3-2	TRBJ1-2	.	TGTGCCAGCAGCCAAAGGGAGAAGGCAGCACACCTCTATGGCTACACCTTC	CASSQREKAAHLYGYTF
.	TRBV18	TRBJ1-6	.	TGTGCCAGCTCACCCGACAGTTTTTTGAATAATTCACCCCTCCACTTT	CASSPDSFLNNSPLHF
TRBD1	TRBV5-6	TRBJ2-7	.	TGTGCCAGCAGCTTGCTGGGACAGGGGGCGTACGAGCAGTACTTC	CASSLLGQGAYEQYF
TRBD2	TRBV6-5	TRBJ2-1	.	TGTGCCAGCACTAGCGGGGGGGCTGGTGAGCAGTTCTTC	CASTSGGAGEQFF
TRBD1	TRBV30	TRBJ1-4	.	TGTGCCTGGAGCCCGGACAGGGCAACTAATGAAAAACTGTTTTTT	CAWSPDRATNEKLFF
.	TRBV6-5	TRBJ1-6	.	TGTGCCAGCAGTTACATGGGGGCTATCGGTAATTCACCCCTCCACTTT	CASSYMGAIGNSPLHF
.	TRBV6-5	TRBJ1-1	once	TGTGCCTGTTGTGTGTCAGAAATGAACACTGAAGCTTTCTTT	CACCVSEMNTEAFF
.	TRBV11-2	TRBJ1-1	.	TGTGCCAGCATAGGGCAGGGGCGAGATGAAGGCACTGAAGCTTTCTTT	CASIGQGRDEGTEAFF
TRBD1	TRBV2	TRBJ1-6	.	TGTGCCAGCAGTGACCCCGGGACAGGGGGATCACCCCTCCACTTT	CASSDPGTGGSPLHF
.	TRBV5-1	TRBJ2-7	.	TGCGCCAGCAGCTACAGGGATTTTTACGAGCAGTACTTC	CASSYRDFYEQYF
TRBD1	TRBV5-8	TRBJ1-1	.	TGTGCCAGCAGCTTGACAGGGGGCGCGTGGACTGAAGCTTTCTTT	CASSLTGGAWTEAFF
.	TRBV7-3	TRBJ2-3	.	TGTGCCAGCACCCCGGGGGACACAGATACGCAGTATTTT	CASTPGDTDTQYF
TRBD1	TRBV5-1	TRBJ1-1	.	TGCGCCAGCAGCTTGAACAGGGGAGATAACACTGAAGCTTTCTTT	CASSLNRGDNTEAFF
.	TRBV14	TRBJ2-5	.	TGTGCCAGCAGCCTCCACGACAGGCCTCCGCAAGAGACCCAGTACTTC	CASSLHDRPPQETQYF
.	TRBV2	TRBJ1-2	few	TGTGCCAGCAGTCGGGATGGCTACACCTTC	CASSRDGYTF
.	TRBV19	TRBJ1-2	once	TGTGCCAGTAGTATGGAGGGGTATGGCTACACCTTC	CASSMEGYGYTF
.	TRBV9	TRBJ2-1	.	TGTGCCAGCAGCGTAGCGTCCTACAATGAGCAGTTCTTC	CASSVASYNEQFF
.	TRBV10-2	TRBJ2-7	.	TGCGCCAGCAGTGAAAACAGCTACGAGCAGTACTTC	CASSENSYEQYF
.	TRBV3-1/TRBV3-2	TRBJ1-2	.	TGTGCCAGCAGCCAAGAGACGGGAGAATATGGCTACACCTTC	CASSQETGEYGYTF
.	TRBV21-1	TRBJ1-2	.	TGTGCCAGCAGCAACCGGGACAGGCCTTTATGGGGATATGGCTACACCTTC	CASSNRDRPLWGYGYTF
.	TRBV24-1	TRBJ1-5	.	TGTGCCACCAGTGATTTCCATAATCAGCCCCAGCATTTT	CATSDFHNQPQHF
.	TRBV7-2	TRBJ1-6	.	TGTGCCAGCATTGCCAGGGGACCGAGCTCCTATAATTCACCCCTCCACTTT	CASIARGPSSYNSPLHF